This T cell receptor (beta chain) was obtained from a study of long-term antiretroviral therapy in people with HIV. Overall study findings and caveats: Diversity measured after ART increased yet remained under transplant donor controls.

At minimum, one pre-ART and two post-ART PBMC samples were obtained from each donor. United States facilities provided treatment to all participants with HIV. The CDR3 runs 14 residues. CDR1 LNHDA and CDR2 SQIVND come from the germline V gene (reference sequence). J gave up 6 bases and V 7 bases, and 9 bases lay outside the gene matches. A v3.0 immunoSEQ assay was performed at survey level. Using immunoSEQ multiplex PCR, the repertoire was profiled, and TCRdb retains in-frame clones only, with some absent. The repertoire holds about 33,000 clones, with just under 80% as singletons. As concerns this clone: Antigen: not known.

V is TRBV19 and J is TRBJ2-5, with TRBD1 matching 9 bases. Specimen: unsorted PBMCs, collected 3.1 years after starting antiretroviral therapy. The TCR was taken from a woman aged 45-60 years with HIV. CDR3 residues: CASTGGQGGQTQYF. CDR3 DNA sequence: TGTGCCAGTACTGGGGGACAGGGAGGACAGACCCAGTACTTC.